This T cell receptor beta chain was sequenced in a study of cytomegalovirus exposure and HLA in healthy donors. For the study at large: When fewer than 400 donors were genotyped, 81% of them were found to fall in the Caucasian-associated ancestry cluster.

Germline V gene sequence: CDR1 SGHTA, CDR2 FQGNSA. This CDR3 spans 16 amino acids. V was pared by 0 bases and J by 2 bases, with 6 bases of the junction left unmatched. The PCR had 60 Vbeta and 13 Jbeta primers. Data came from immunoSEQ multiplex PCR; TCRdb stores just in-frame clones and leaves some out. The sample lists 80,000 or so clones, 62% occurring once. Study-level points and caveats: For most TCR beta V segments, an earlier analysis put the productive rate at about 87% or about 30% of the time.

On this clone: Its target is unknown.

Material: PBMCs. The sequence was collected from a male donor in good health and CMV-seropositive. The chain is built from TRBV7-2 and TRBJ2-7, with TRBD1 matching 8 bases. This chain's CDR3 is CASSLARDRPTYEQYF. The CDR3 DNA follows: TGTGCCAGCAGCTTAGCCCGGGACAGGCCTACCTACGAGCAGTACTTC. Full variable domain (remainder filled in from reference TRBV7-2 and TRBJ2-7): GAGVSQSPSNKVTEKGKDVELRCDPISGHTALYWYRQSLGQGLEFLIYFQGNSAPDKSGLPSDRFSAERTGGSVSTLTIQRTQQEDSAVYLCASSLARDRPTYEQYFGPGTRLTVT.